A single T cell receptor (beta chain) is shown here with its context. Its antigen remains unknown. This entry belongs to a study of T cells in Graves' hyperthyroidism and ophthalmopathy. The wider study: Blood from the periphery was taken at initial diagnosis, before any treatment. Study observations and caveats: A model built on 13 V-J features separated ophthalmopathy from stable hyperthyroidism. Peripheral blood also featured most of the thyroid clonotypes expanded above 0.001.

RNA transcripts yielded amplified TCR beta CDR3 regions. The TCR CDR3 was amplified in a first-round RT-PCR using the HTBI primer set. One entry per CDR3 protein, called by TCRdb with MiXCR from the multiplex PCR reads. The sample carries roughly 720,000 distinct CDR3 sequences, 15% to 20% recorded once. V was cut by 4 bases and J by 0 bases, with 19 bases left in between. This CDR3 has 18 amino acids. CDR1 is PRHDT, CDR2 FYEKMQ, per germline (reference sequence). This sample holds PBMCs from about 9.3 ml fresh peripheral blood. What was sequenced was blood. The gene calls are TRBV13 and TRBJ2-1; tentative D call: TRBD2 (6 bases). The clonotype comes from a man in his forties or fifties with Graves' hyperthyroidism. CDR3 sequence reads: CASSSNGGLFSSYNEQFF. The CDR3 nucleotides read TGTGCCAGCAGCTCGAATGGGGGACTGTTTAGCTCCTACAATGAGCAGTTCTTC. The variable domain in full, with the rest retrieved from reference TRBV13 and TRBJ2-1, is AAGVIQSPRHLIKEKRETATLKCYPIPRHDTVYWYQQGPGQDPQFLISFYEKMQSDKGSIPDRFSAQQFSDYHSELNMSSLELGDSALYFCASSSNGGLFSSYNEQFFGPGTRLTVL.